One and the same sample provided the 9 T cell receptor beta chains below, sequenced in a study of cytomegalovirus exposure and HLA in healthy donors. PCR involved 60 Vbeta and 13 Jbeta primers. Only in-frame clones appear in the TCRdb table, and some are missing; sequencing was by immunoSEQ multiplex PCR. Counted here are about 62,000 clones, around 80% occurring once; the ten biggest clones make up roughly 2.9%. Source material: PBMCs. The origin of the receptors is a woman aged 25 to 39 in good health and CMV-seronegative.

The chain carries TRBV10-3 and TRBJ2-7, with D possibly being TRBD2 (6 bases). Germline loops: CDR1 ENHRY, CDR2 SYGVKD. This CDR3 region has 12 residues. The V end lost 3 bases, the J end lost 6 bases, and 9 bases lay between the germline ends. CDR3 sequence: CAISEAGGEQYF. CDR3 nucleotides: TGTGCCATCAGTGAAGCCGGGGGCGAGCAGTACTTC.

The chain is built from TRBV4-2 and TRBJ2-3; D call uncertain. The V gene lost 1 base and the J gene lost 6 bases, with 14 bases spanning the gap. This CDR3 has 15 residues. Per the germline V gene, CDR1 is LGHNA and CDR2 is YNFKEQ. This CDR3 is CASSQGNLALDTQYF. In DNA, the CDR3 is TGTGCCAGCAGCCAAGGGAACTTAGCTCTGGATACGCAGTATTTT.

This chain joins TRBV11-1 and TRBJ2-7; possible D gene TRBD1, 5 bases. Germline V gene sequence: CDR1 SGHAT, CDR2 FQDESV (reference sequence). The CDR3 spans 16 residues. The V and J ends lost 5 bases and 2 bases respectively, with 19 bases between them. This chain's CDR3 is CASSGVQGFSPYEQYF. The CDR3 DNA follows: TGTGCCAGCAGCGGCGTCCAGGGTTTTTCACCCTACGAGCAGTACTTC.

The chain employs TRBV10-1 and TRBJ2-2; possibly TRBD1 for D (5 bases). The CDR3 runs to 13 residues. The V end was cut by 3 bases, the J end by 5 bases, with 7 bases between. Looked up from germline, CDR1 is WNHNN and CDR2 is SYGVQD (reference sequence). CDR3 nucleotides: TGCGCCAGCAGTGACAGGGTTACCGGGGAGCTGTTTTTT. This sequence encodes CASSDRVTGELFF.

DNA of the CDR3: TGTGCCAGCATGCACAGGGAAAGCTCCTACAATGAGCAGTTCTTC. Protein sequence: CASMHRESSYNEQFF. V usage is TRBV2 and J usage is TRBJ2-1; D is possibly TRBD1 (6 bases). Germline V gene lookup returns CDR1 SNHLY and CDR2 FYNNEI. The V end was cut by 7 bases, the J end by 0 bases, with 13 bases between. The CDR3 is 15 amino acids.

This clone was recorded a few times. This chain links TRBV6-5 with TRBJ2-5; 7 nucleotides align to TRBD1. V dropped 2 bases and J dropped 5; count of bases not matched to a gene: 5. The CDR3 length is 14 residues. Germline V gives CDR1 MNHEY, CDR2 SVGAGI. The CDR3 sequence: CASSYDRVRETQYF. For the CDR3, the DNA is TGTGCCAGCAGTTACGACAGGGTTCGTGAGACCCAGTACTTC.

J is TRBJ1-2 and V is TRBV5-1; TRBD1 agrees at 7 bases. This CDR3 has 16 amino acids. From germline, CDR1 is SGHRS and CDR2 YFSETQ. V was pared by 4 bases and J by 0 bases, with 9 bases of the junction left unmatched. As DNA, the CDR3 is TGCGCCAGCAGCCTACCGACAGGGAACTCTAACTATGGCTACACCTTC. Translated: CASSLPTGNSNYGYTF.

J is TRBJ2-1 and V is TRBV11-3; TRBD2 might be the D (5 bases). This CDR3 comprises 15 residues. V was pared by 5 bases and J by 4 bases, with 15 bases between. CDR1 SGHNT and CDR2 YENEEA come from the germline V gene. The CDR3 spells CASSLAGAVYNEQFF. The CDR3 bases are TGTGCCAGCAGCCTAGCAGGTGCTGTATACAATGAGCAGTTCTTC.

The chain carries TRBV11-2 and TRBJ1-2; perhaps TRBD1 as D (5 bases). Germline V gene data show CDR1 as SGHAT and CDR2 as FQNNGV. The CDR3 consists of 16 residues. V dropped 5 bases and J dropped 7 bases, with 23 bases sitting between them. The DNA of the CDR3 is TGTGCCAGCAGCCCCGACAGAATAAACCTCGTCTTTGGCTACACCTTC. Its translation is CASSPDRINLVFGYTF.